These 15 T cell receptor beta chains originate from one sample sequenced in a study of identical twins. TCRdb fed the 5' RACE reads into MiXCR, producing one record per CDR3 protein. The data show approximately 490,000 distinct CDR3 sequences, approximately 20% seen once. Separately, the same data were catalogued under a study of yellow fever vaccine responses in identical twins.

The sample comprised CD4+ T cells sorted from blood. The receptors come from a woman between 18 and 29 years old in good health.

There are a few counts of this clonotype. The V call is TRBV18, the J call TRBJ2-1, with 7 nucleotides matching TRBD2. CDR3 length: 17 amino acids. Germline V lookup: CDR1 KGHSH, CDR2 LQKENI. With V trimmed by 2 bases and J by 2 bases, 9 bases remained unmatched. The CDR3 bases are TGTGCCAGCTCACCAATTGCGGGGGTCAATACCTACAATGAGCAGTTCTTC. Its translation is CASSPIAGVNTYNEQFF. The whole variable domain, filled in from reference TRBV18 and TRBJ2-1, reads NAGVMQNPRHLVRRRGQEARLRCSPMKGHSHVYWYRQLPEEGLKFMVYLQKENIIDESGMPKERFSAEFPKEGPSILRIQQVVRGDSAAYFCASSPIAGVNTYNEQFFGPGTRLTVL.

This clonotype was counted between two and nine times. The chain carries TRBV3-1 and TRBJ2-3; D possibly corresponds to TRBD2 (6 bases). V was trimmed by 5 bases and J by 8 bases, leaving 14 bases between them. The germline gives CDR1 LGHDT, CDR2 YNNKEL (reference sequence). The CDR3 sequence is 13 residues long. CDR3 residues: CASSADYTTTQYF. CDR3 DNA: TGTGCCAGCAGCGCGGACTATACTACTACGCAGTATTTT.

This clonotype was seen a few times. The chain employs TRBV4-1 and TRBJ1-2, with D hard to call. This CDR3 region has 15 residues. V lost 0 bases and J 10 bases, leaving 18 bases between the germline ends. CDR1 and CDR2 from the germline V gene are MGHRA and YSYEKL. The CDR3 nucleotides read TGCGCCAGCAGCCAAGATCTGATTTCGGGAAGGGACTACACCTTC. Amino acid sequence: CASSQDLISGRDYTF.

For the CDR3, the DNA is TGCAGTGCGAGACGGGACAACCCTGGGAATGAGCAGTTCTTC. The encoded protein is CSARRDNPGNEQFF. This chain connects TRBV20-1 to TRBJ2-1; tentatively, D is TRBD1 (6 bases). Trimming took off 6 bases at V and 7 bases at J, with 19 bases between the two ends. Germline CDR1 DFQATT, CDR2 SNEGSKA (reference sequence). The CDR3 sequence is 14 residues long.

J is TRBJ2-7 and V is TRBV12-3 or TRBV12-4; D is undetermined. V was trimmed by 7 bases and J by 6 bases, leaving 13 bases between them. This CDR3 is 12 amino acids long. DNA of the CDR3: TGTGCCAGCAAGGACCCTCCCGGCGAGCAGTACTTC. Translating gives CASKDPPGEQYF.

This clonotype was found a few times. The junction does not match germline at one end; this may be a read error. J is TRBJ2-7 and V is TRBV12-3 or TRBV12-4; 8 positions agree with TRBD2. The CDR3 contains 12 residues. The CDR3 sequence: CASSARTSGTSF. The CDR3 DNA reads TGTGCCAGCAGTGCCCGTACTAGCGGTACGAGCTTC.

The chain carries TRBV25-1 and TRBJ1-2; D gene uncertain. Germline V gene data show CDR1 as MGHDK and CDR2 as SYGVNS. V lost 6 bases and J 1 base, leaving 15 bases between the germline ends. The CDR3 sequence is 15 residues long. CDR3 DNA sequence: TGTGCCAGCAGCTCGCTTAACAGAATTAACTATGGCTACACCTTC. Its translation: CASSSLNRINYGYTF.

The CDR3 bases are TGCGCCAGCAGCTTGGGACAGGCGCAGTATTTT. It is translated as CASSLGQAQYF. The genes are TRBV5-1 and TRBJ2-3; a weak D match, TRBD1 (6 bases). V lost 0 bases and J 10 bases, leaving 6 bases between the germline ends. The CDR3 totals 11 residues. Looked up from germline, CDR1 is SGHRS and CDR2 is YFSETQ.

This clonotype was seen more than once but under ten times. The genes are TRBV5-1 and TRBJ2-7; no definite D call. Per germline, CDR1 SGHRS and CDR2 YFSETQ. Deletions cut 4 bases from V and 7 bases from J, with 18 bases between. This CDR3 is built from 14 residues. This chain's CDR3 is CASSPDQAIGEQYF. The DNA for the CDR3 is TGCGCCAGCAGCCCGGATCAGGCGATTGGGGAGCAGTACTTC.

The J gene is TRBJ1-6, the V gene TRBV20-1; 8 bases are a match to TRBD1. The CDR3 extends over 15 amino acids. The V gene end was trimmed by 3 bases and the J gene end by 9 bases; junction bases not matched to a gene: 10. Germline values: CDR1 DFQATT, CDR2 SNEGSKA (reference sequence). This CDR3 reads CSASPRTGNISPLHF. The CDR3 DNA is TGCAGTGCTAGTCCCCGGACAGGGAATATTTCACCCCTCCACTTT.

The sample holds one count of this clonotype. The V call is TRBV9, the J call TRBJ2-3; 10 nucleotides agree with TRBD2. J gave up 5 bases and V 4 bases, and 13 bases lay outside the gene matches. From germline, CDR1 is SGDLS and CDR2 YYNGEE. The CDR3 has 17 residues. In DNA, the CDR3 is TGTGCCAGCAGCCAGAGGGGGGCTAGCGGGGGAGGAGATACGCAGTATTTT. This sequence encodes CASSQRGASGGGDTQYF.

The gene calls are TRBV24-1 and TRBJ1-1; D gene ambiguous. Germline values: CDR1 KGHDR, CDR2 SFDVKD. Between the trimmed V and J ends, which lost 7 bases and 0 bases, there was a span of 8 bases. The length of the CDR3 is 13 residues. The CDR3 loop reads CATSDEMNTEAFF. The CDR3 nucleotides read TGTGCCACCAGCGACGAAATGAACACTGAAGCTTTCTTT.

J is TRBJ2-2 and V is TRBV12-3 or TRBV12-4, with 7 bases that match TRBD1. The CDR3 is 14 residues long. V lost 6 bases, J lost 6 bases, and 7 bases stayed unmatched. The DNA for the CDR3 is TGTGCCAGCAGCCGAGCCGGGACAGCCGGGGAGCTGTTTTTT. This translates into CASSRAGTAGELFF.

The V call is TRBV28, the J call TRBJ2-1, with D possibly being TRBD1 (6 bases). The CDR3 totals 13 residues. Germline V lookup: CDR1 MDHEN, CDR2 SYDVKM. Trimming shortened V by 6 bases and J by 4 bases, and 10 bases separated the two germline ends. The CDR3 nucleotides read TGTGCCAGCAGGGGGGCTCGATACAATGAGCAGTTCTTC. It encodes CASRGARYNEQFF. Filled out from reference TRBV28 and TRBJ2-1, the complete variable domain reads DVKVTQSSRYLVKRTGEKVFLECVQDMDHENMFWYRQDPGLGLRLIYFSYDVKMKEKGDIPEGYSVSREKKERFSLILESASTNQTSMYLCASRGARYNEQFFGPGTRLTVL.

The rearrangement uses TRBV5-1 and TRBJ1-1; a weak D match, TRBD1 (5 bases). The CDR3 has 14 amino acids. V was trimmed by 0 bases and J by 3 bases, leaving 9 bases between them. In germline, CDR1 is SGHRS, CDR2 YFSETQ. In DNA form, the CDR3 reads TGCGCCAGCAGCTTGGCCTTAGGGGACACTGAAGCTTTCTTT. This codes for CASSLALGDTEAFF.